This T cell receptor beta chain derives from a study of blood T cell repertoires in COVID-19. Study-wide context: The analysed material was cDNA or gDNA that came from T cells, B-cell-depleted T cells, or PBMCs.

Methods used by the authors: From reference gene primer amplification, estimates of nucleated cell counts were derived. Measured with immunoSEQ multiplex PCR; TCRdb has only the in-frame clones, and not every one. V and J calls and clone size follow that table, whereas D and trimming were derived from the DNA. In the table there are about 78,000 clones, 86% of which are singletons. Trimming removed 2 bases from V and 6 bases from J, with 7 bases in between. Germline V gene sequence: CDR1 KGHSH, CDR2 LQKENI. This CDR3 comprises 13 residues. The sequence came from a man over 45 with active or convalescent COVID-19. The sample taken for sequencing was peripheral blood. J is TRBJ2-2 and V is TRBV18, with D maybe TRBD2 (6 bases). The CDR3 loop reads CASSPSGAGELFF. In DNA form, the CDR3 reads TGTGCCAGCTCACCATCGGGGGCCGGGGAGCTGTTTTTT.